One sample yielded the 9 T cell receptor beta chains listed below, sequenced in a study of Tregs in tolerant kidney transplant recipients. The table came from immunoSEQ multiplex PCR; TCRdb's copy has only in-frame clones and leaves some out. This repertoire shows roughly 68,000 clones, over 80% found once; its top ten account for around 4.5%. Material for sequencing was CD4+ T cells from blood. Source of these receptors: a human donor in good health.

This chain connects TRBV14 to TRBJ1-6; D remains unclear. CDR3 size: 16 residues. Trimming stripped 0 bases from V and 10 bases from J, with 16 bases between. Per the germline V gene, CDR1 is SGHDN and CDR2 is FVKESK. CDR3 amino acids: CASSQEKDPFSSPLHF. DNA of the CDR3: TGTGCCAGCAGCCAAGAAAAGGATCCATTCAGCTCACCCCTCCACTTT.

This clone was detected once. V and J are TRBV11-2 and TRBJ2-7; TRBD2 aligns across 11 bases. The J segment lost 3 bases and the V segment lost 4 bases, leaving 8 bases of the junction unmatched. CDR1 SGHAT and CDR2 FQNNGV come from the germline V gene. CDR3 length: 16 residues. In DNA form, the CDR3 reads TGTGCCAGCAGCTCCCACCGACTAGCGGGGCTCTACGAGCAGTACTTC. As protein: CASSSHRLAGLYEQYF.

The chain has TRBV29-1 and TRBJ1-2; D is ambiguous. Germline CDR1 and CDR2: SQVTM and ANQGSEA. Trimming pared 3 bases from V and 6 bases from J, leaving 17 bases between. This CDR3 has 14 amino acids. CDR3 DNA: TGCAGCGTTGACCGAACTTCGGGCGATCATGGCTACACCTTC. This gives the protein CSVDRTSGDHGYTF.

The CDR3, as DNA: TGCGCCAGCAGCTGGGGACCGGGTGGGGAGAACACTGAAGCTTTCTTT. Amino acids: CASSWGPGGENTEAFF. V is TRBV5-1 and J is TRBJ1-1, with D perhaps matching TRBD1 (5 bases). The germline V gene encodes CDR1 SGHRS and CDR2 YFSETQ. This CDR3 spans 16 amino acids. Trimming cost V 3 bases and J 1 base, with 16 bases left between them.

The chain employs TRBV27 and TRBJ2-2; 8 bases are shared with TRBD1. The junction had 13 bases not matched to a gene; V was cut back by 5 bases and J by 5 bases. Germline values: CDR1 MNHEY, CDR2 SMNVEV (reference sequence). The CDR3 loop spans 17 amino acids. The CDR3 region is CASSSPLRGRRTGELFF. CDR3 bases: TGTGCCAGCAGTAGCCCCCTCAGGGGGCGTAGGACCGGGGAGCTGTTTTTT.

CDR3 DNA sequence: TGTGCCAGCAGCTTAGGGAACACCATATATTTT. Encoded protein: CASSLGNTIYF. The chain joins TRBV11-3 to TRBJ1-3, with unresolved D. The CDR3 sequence is 11 residues long. Germline values: CDR1 SGHNT, CDR2 YENEEA. Trimming took 1 base from V and 7 from J, leaving 2 bases between them.

This chain links TRBV18 with TRBJ2-5, with D possibly matching TRBD1 (5 bases). Trimming took 1 base from V and 5 from J, leaving 5 bases between them. This CDR3 spans 12 amino acids. The germline V gene encodes CDR1 KGHSH and CDR2 LQKENI. DNA of the CDR3: TGTGCCAGCTCACCACAGGGGGAGACCCAGTACTTC. This codes for CASSPQGETQYF.

The chain carries TRBV11-3 and TRBJ2-1, with 7 nucleotides matching TRBD2. CDR3 length equals 15 residues. With V trimmed by 6 bases and J by 9 bases, 14 bases remained unmatched. CDR1 is SGHNT and CDR2 is YENEEA in the germline V gene. The CDR3 DNA reads as TGTGCCAGCAGTAAAGGCGGACTAGGGTCGGGTGAGCAGTTCTTC. Protein sequence: CASSKGGLGSGEQFF.

The chain carries TRBV27 and TRBJ1-5, with a tentative D call TRBD1 (6 bases). The CDR3 extends over 16 amino acids. The germline V and J ends were trimmed by 1 base and 2 bases, with 12 bases remaining between them. Germline assignment: CDR1 MNHEY and CDR2 SMNVEV (reference sequence). CDR3 protein: CASSLYSGEGNQPQHF. For the CDR3, the DNA is TGTGCCAGCAGTTTATACTCAGGGGAGGGCAATCAGCCCCAGCATTTT.